The subject of this entry is one T cell receptor (beta chain). The source of the sample is a study of blood T cell repertoires in COVID-19. On the study more broadly: Samples taken during acute and convalescent COVID-19 were collected in the United States, Italy and Spain. PBMCs, B-cell-depleted T cells, or T cells were the source of the cDNA or gDNA that made up the material.

The germline gives CDR1 MNHEY, CDR2 SMNVEV (reference sequence). Trimming left V 4 bases short and J 3 bases short, with 10 bases between. CDR3 length: 14 residues. Original analysis: Nucleated cell number was recorded as an estimate derived from reference gene primer amplification. Profiling relied on immunoSEQ multiplex PCR, and the TCRdb table lists in-frame clones only, not all of them. D and trimming come from the DNA, and the V and J calls and clone size come from that table. The sample yields 150,000 to 190,000 clones, around 74% seen once. This sequence joins TRBV27 and TRBJ1-5; D not certain. The sequence derives from an elderly woman with acute or convalescent COVID-19. Sequencing was carried out using peripheral blood. The CDR3 protein is CASSSRELNQPQHF. In nucleotides, the CDR3 is TGTGCCAGCAGTTCCCGGGAACTCAATCAGCCCCAGCATTTT.